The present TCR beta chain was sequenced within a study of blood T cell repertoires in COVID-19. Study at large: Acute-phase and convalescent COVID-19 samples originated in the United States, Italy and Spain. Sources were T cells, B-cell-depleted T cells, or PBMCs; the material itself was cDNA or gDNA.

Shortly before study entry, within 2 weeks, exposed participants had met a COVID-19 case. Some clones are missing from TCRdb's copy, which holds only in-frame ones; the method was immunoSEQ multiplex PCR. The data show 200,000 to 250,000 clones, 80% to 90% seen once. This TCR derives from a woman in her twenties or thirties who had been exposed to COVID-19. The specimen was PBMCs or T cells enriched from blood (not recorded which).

CDR3 amino acids: CSGGHANTGELFF. DNA of the CDR3: TGCAGCGGGGGACACGCGAACACCGGGGAGCTGTTTTTT. The chain employs TRBV29-1 and TRBJ2-2, with D perhaps TRBD1 (6 bases). This CDR3 comprises 13 residues. Germline lookup yields CDR1 SQVTM and CDR2 ANQGSEA. V was pared by 7 bases and J by 0 bases, with 9 bases between.